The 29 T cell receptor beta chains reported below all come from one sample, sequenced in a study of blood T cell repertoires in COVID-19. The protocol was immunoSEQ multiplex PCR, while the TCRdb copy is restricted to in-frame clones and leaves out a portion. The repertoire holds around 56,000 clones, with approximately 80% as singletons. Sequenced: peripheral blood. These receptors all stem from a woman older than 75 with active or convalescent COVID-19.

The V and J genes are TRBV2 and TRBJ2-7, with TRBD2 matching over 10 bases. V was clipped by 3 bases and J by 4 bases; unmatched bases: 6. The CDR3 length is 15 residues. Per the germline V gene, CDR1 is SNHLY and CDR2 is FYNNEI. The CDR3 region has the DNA TGTGCCAGCAGTGAGGAGCGGGGGGGCCTATACGAGCAGTACTTC. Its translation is CASSEERGGLYEQYF.

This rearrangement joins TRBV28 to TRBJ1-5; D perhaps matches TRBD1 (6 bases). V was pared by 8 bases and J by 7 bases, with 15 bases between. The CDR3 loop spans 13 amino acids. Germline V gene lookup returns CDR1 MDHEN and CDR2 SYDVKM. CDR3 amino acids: CASCLQGYQPQHF. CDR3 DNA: TGTGCCAGCTGCCTACAGGGATACCAGCCCCAGCATTTT.

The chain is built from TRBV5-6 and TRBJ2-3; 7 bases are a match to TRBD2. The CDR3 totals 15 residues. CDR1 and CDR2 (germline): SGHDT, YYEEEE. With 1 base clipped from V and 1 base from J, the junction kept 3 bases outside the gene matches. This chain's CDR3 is CASSLLAGGTDTQYF. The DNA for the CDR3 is TGTGCCAGCAGCTTGCTTGCGGGGGGCACAGATACGCAGTATTTT.

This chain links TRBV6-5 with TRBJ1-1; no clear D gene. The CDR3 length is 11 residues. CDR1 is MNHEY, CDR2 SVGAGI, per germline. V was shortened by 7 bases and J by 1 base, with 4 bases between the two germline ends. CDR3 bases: TGTGCCAGCACAGGGAACACTGAAGCTTTCTTT. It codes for CASTGNTEAFF.

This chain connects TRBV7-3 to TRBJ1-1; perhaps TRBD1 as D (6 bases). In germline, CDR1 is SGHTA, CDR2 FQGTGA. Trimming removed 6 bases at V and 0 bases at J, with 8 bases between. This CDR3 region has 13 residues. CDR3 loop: CASRDRLNTEAFF. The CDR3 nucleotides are TGTGCCAGCAGGGACAGATTGAACACTGAAGCTTTCTTT.

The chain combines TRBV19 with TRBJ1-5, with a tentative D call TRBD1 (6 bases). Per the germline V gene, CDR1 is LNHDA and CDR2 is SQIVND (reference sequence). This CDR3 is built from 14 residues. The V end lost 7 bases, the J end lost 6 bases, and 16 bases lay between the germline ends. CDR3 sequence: CASTVTGVFQPQHF. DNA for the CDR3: TGTGCCAGTACCGTGACAGGAGTCTTTCAGCCCCAGCATTTT. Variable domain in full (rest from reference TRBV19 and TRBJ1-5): DGGITQSPKYLFRKEGQNVTLSCEQNLNHDAMYWYRQDPGQGLRLIYYSQIVNDFQKGDIAEGYSVSREKKESFPLTVTSAQKNPTAFYLCASTVTGVFQPQHFGDGTRLSIL.

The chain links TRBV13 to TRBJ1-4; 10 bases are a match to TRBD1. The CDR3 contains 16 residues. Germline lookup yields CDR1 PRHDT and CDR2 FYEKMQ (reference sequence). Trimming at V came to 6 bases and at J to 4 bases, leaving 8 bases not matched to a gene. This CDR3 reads CASRRRDRGLNEKLFF. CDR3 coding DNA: TGTGCCAGCAGACGCCGGGACAGGGGTCTTAATGAAAAACTGTTTTTT.

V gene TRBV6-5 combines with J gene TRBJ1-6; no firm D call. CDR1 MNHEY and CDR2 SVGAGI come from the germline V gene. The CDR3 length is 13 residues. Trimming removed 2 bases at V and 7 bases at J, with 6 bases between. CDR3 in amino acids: CASSYRRNSPLHF. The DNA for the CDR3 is TGTGCCAGCAGTTACAGGAGGAATTCACCCCTCCACTTT.

The CDR3 DNA reads TGCGCCAGCAGTGCCTCCCAGACAGGGGAGACAGATACGCAGTATTTT. It is translated as CASSASQTGETDTQYF. The chain recombines TRBV10-2 with TRBJ2-3; 8 nucleotides align to TRBD1. CDR3 size: 16 residues. Germline V gene data show CDR1 as WSHSY and CDR2 as SAAADI. V lost 4 bases and J lost 3; bases outside the gene matches: 9.

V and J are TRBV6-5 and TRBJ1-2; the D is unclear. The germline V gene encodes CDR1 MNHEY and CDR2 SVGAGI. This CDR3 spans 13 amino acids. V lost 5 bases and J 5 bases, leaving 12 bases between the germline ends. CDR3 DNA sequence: TGTGCCAGCAGTCCCACCCGAGAATATGGCTACACCTTC. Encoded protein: CASSPTREYGYTF.

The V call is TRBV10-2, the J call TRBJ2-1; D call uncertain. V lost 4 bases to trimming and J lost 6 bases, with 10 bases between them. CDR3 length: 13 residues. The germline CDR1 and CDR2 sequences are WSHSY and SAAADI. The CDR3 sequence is CASSGGEINEQFF. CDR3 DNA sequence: TGCGCCAGCAGTGGTGGAGAGATCAATGAGCAGTTCTTC.

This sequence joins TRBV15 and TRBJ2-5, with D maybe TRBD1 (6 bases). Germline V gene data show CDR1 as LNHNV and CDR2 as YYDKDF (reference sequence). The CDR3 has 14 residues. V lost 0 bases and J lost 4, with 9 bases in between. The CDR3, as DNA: TGTGCCACCAGCAGAGACAGGGGTCGAGAGACCCAGTACTTC. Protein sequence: CATSRDRGRETQYF.

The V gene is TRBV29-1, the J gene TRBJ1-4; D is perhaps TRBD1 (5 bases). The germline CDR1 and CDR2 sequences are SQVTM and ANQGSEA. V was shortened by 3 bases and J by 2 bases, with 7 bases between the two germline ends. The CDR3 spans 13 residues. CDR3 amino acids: CSVETVTNEKLFF. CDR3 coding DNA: TGCAGCGTTGAGACAGTTACTAATGAAAAACTGTTTTTT.

This CDR3 reads CASRGQARGYTF. In nucleotides, the CDR3 is TGTGCCAGTAGGGGACAGGCAAGGGGCTACACCTTC. This rearrangement joins TRBV19 to TRBJ1-2; TRBD1 matches 8 bases. Germline V lookup: CDR1 LNHDA, CDR2 SQIVND (reference sequence). The CDR3 spans 12 residues. Trimming took 6 bases from V and 8 from J; bases not matched to a gene: 5.

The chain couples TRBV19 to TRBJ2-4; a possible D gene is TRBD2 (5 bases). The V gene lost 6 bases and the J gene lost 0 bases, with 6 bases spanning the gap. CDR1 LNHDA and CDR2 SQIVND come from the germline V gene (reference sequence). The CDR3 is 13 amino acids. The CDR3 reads CASRGVAKNIQYF. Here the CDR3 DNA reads TGTGCCAGTAGGGGAGTAGCCAAAAACATTCAGTACTTC.

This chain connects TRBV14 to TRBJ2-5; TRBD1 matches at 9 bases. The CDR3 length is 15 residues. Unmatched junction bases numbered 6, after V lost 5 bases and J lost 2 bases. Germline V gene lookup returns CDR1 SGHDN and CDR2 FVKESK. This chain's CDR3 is CASSWGQGPQETQYF. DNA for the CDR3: TGTGCCAGCAGCTGGGGACAGGGACCACAAGAGACCCAGTACTTC.

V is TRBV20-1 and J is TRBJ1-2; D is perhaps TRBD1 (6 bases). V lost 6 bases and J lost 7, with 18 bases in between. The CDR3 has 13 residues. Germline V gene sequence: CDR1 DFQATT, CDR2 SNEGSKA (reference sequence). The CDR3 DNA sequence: TGCAGTGCCAGTGAGAACAGGGTTGGTGGCTACACCTTC. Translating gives CSASENRVGGYTF.

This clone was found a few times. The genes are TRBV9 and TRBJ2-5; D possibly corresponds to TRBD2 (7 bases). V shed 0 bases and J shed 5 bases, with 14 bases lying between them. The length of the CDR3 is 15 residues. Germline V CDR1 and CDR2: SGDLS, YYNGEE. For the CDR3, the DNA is TGTGCCAGCAGCGTAGGGTCGCGGGGGCACGAGACCCAGTACTTC. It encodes CASSVGSRGHETQYF.

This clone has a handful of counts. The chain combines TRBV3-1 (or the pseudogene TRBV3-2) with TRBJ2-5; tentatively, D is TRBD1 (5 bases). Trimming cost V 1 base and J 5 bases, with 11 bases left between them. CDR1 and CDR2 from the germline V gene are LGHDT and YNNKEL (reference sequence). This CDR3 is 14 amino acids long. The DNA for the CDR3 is TGTGCCAGCAGCCAAGTAGGGGCTGTGGAGACCCAGTACTTC. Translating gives CASSQVGAVETQYF.

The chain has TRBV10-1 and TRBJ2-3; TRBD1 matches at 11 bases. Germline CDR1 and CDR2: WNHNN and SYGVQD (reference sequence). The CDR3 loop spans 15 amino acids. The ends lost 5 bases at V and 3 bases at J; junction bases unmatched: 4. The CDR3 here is CASSLGQGETDTQYF. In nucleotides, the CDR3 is TGCGCCAGCAGTCTGGGACAGGGGGAAACAGATACGCAGTATTTT.

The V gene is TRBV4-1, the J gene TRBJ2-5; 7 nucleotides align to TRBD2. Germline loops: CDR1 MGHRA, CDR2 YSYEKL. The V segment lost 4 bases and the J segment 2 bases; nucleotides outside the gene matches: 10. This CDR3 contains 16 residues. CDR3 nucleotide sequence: TGCGCCAGCAGCCCACATAGGAGCGGGGAACAAGAGACCCAGTACTTC. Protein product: CASSPHRSGEQETQYF.

The CDR3 loop reads CASDDRVSYEQYF. CDR3 sequence (DNA): TGTGCCAGCGACGACAGGGTGTCCTACGAGCAGTACTTC. The chain couples TRBV2 to TRBJ2-7; 7 positions match TRBD1. After removal of 8 bases from V and 1 base from J, the junction contained 5 bases not matched to a gene. From germline, CDR1 is SNHLY and CDR2 FYNNEI. The CDR3 spans 13 residues.

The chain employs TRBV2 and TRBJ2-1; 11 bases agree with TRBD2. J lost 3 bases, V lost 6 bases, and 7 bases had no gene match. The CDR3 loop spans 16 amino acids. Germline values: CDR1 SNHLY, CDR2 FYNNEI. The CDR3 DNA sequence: TGTGCCAGCAGAATTACTAGCGGGGGCGTCTACAATGAGCAGTTCTTC. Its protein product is CASRITSGGVYNEQFF.

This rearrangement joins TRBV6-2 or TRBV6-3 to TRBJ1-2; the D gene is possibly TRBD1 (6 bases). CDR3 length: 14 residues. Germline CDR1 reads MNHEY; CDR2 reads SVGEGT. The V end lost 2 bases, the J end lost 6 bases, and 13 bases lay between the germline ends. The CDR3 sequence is CASSYGGPLNGYTF. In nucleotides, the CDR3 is TGTGCCAGCAGTTACGGGGGCCCACTTAATGGCTACACCTTC.

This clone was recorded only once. CDR3 residues: CASTNRYPLAGGPNEQFF. DNA for the CDR3: TGTGCCAGTACCAACCGCTATCCGTTAGCGGGGGGGCCGAATGAGCAGTTCTTC. The chain links TRBV19 to TRBJ2-1; 11 nucleotides align to TRBD2. V shed 7 bases and J 7 bases; nucleotides not matched to a gene: 18. Germline V lookup: CDR1 LNHDA, CDR2 SQIVND (reference sequence). CDR3 size: 18 residues.

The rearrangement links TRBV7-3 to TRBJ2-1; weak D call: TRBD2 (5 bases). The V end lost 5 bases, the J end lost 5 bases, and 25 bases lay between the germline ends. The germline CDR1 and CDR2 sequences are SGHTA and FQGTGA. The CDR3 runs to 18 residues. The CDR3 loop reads CASSPGAKSVTKNNEQFF. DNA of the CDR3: TGTGCCAGCAGCCCCGGCGCCAAATCGGTGACTAAAAACAATGAGCAGTTCTTC.

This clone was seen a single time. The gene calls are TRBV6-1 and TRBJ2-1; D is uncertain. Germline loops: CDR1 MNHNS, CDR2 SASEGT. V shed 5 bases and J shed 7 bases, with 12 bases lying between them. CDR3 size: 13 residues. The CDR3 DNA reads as TGTGCCAGCAGTTCACGGCTAGAGAATGAGCAGTTCTTC. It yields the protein CASSSRLENEQFF.

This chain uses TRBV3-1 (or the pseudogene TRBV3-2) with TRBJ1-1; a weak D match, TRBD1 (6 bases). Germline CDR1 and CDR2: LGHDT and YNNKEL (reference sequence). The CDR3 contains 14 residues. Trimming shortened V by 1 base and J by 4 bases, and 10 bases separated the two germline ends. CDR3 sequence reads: CASSQVQGSTEAFF. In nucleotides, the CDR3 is TGTGCCAGCAGCCAAGTACAGGGAAGCACTGAAGCTTTCTTT.

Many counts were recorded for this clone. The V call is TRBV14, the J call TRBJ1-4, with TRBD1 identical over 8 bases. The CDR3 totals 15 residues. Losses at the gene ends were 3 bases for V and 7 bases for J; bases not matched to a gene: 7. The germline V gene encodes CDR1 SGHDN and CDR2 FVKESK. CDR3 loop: CASSHLGQGGEKLFF. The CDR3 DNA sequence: TGTGCCAGCAGCCATCTCGGACAGGGCGGTGAAAAACTGTTTTTT.